What follows describes a single TCR beta chain. The data derive from a study of blood T cell repertoires in COVID-19. Sequenced by immunoSEQ multiplex PCR; TCRdb stores in-frame clones only, minus some. The repertoire includes 150,000 to 200,000 clones, approximately 86% of them detected once, and 2.1% sits in the top ten. The ends were cut back, 1 base at V and 6 bases at J, with 11 bases in the middle. Germline CDR1 and CDR2: GTSNPN and SVGIG (reference sequence). CDR3 length equals 13 residues. V is TRBV30 and J is TRBJ2-3; D is possibly TRBD2 (5 bases). The sequence was obtained from a man aged 65-85 years with active or convalescent COVID-19. Input material: peripheral blood. The CDR3 DNA reads as TGTGCCTGGAGTGGACCGGGGATGGATACGCAGTATTTT. Translating gives CAWSGPGMDTQYF.